The subject of this entry is one T cell receptor (beta chain). Its antigen is still unknown. V lost 7 bases to trimming and J lost 2 bases, with 18 bases between them. The CDR3 consists of 15 residues. TCRdb re-analysed the RT-PCR reads in MiXCR, keeping a single row per CDR3 protein. The sample lists under 500,000 distinct CDR3 sequences; approximately 11% were seen once. The sample comes from a study of response to subunit inactivated influenza vaccine. Findings of the study overall: Only a handful of new T cells, the authors suggested, are recruited with each seasonal influenza vaccination.

V usage is TRBV12-3 or TRBV12-4 and J usage is TRBJ2-7; perhaps TRBD1 as D (6 bases). The sample in question was PBMCs from blood, obtained roughly 6 weeks after vaccination. The receptor comes from a man in his fifties or sixties who received an inactivated influenza vaccine. CDR3 loop: CASTTTGTITYEQYF. CDR3 in DNA: TGTGCCAGCACCACAACCGGGACAATAACCTACGAGCAGTACTTC.